This T cell receptor beta chain comes out of a study of T cell responses to AZD1222 COVID-19 vaccine. Profiling relied on immunoSEQ multiplex PCR, and the TCRdb table lists in-frame clones only, not all of them. The table shows about 160,000 clones, with roughly 90% occurring only once. The sample in question was peripheral blood, obtained 28 days after the second AZD1222 dose. The sequence was collected from an adult who received the AZD1222 COVID-19 vaccine.

CDR3 in amino acids: CASSSGSWVRELFF. CDR3 DNA: TGTGCCAGCAGCTCGGGGAGTTGGGTCCGGGAGCTGTTTTTT. The chain has TRBV7-9 and TRBJ2-2; maybe TRBD2 (5 bases). The CDR3 sequence is 14 residues long. Trimming removed 4 bases at V and 9 bases at J, with 15 bases between. CDR1 and CDR2 (germline): SEHNR, FQNEAQ (reference sequence).